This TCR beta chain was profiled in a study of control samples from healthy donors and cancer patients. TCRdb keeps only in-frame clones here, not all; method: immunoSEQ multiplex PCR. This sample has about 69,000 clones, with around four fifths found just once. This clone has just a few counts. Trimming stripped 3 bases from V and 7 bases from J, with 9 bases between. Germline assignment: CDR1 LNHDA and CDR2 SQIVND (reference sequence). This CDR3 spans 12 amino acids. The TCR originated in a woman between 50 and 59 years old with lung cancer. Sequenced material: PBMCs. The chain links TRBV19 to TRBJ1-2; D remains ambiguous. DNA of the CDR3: TGTGCCAGTAGTATCGGGTGGGGTGGCTACACCTTC. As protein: CASSIGWGGYTF.